These 27 T cell receptor beta chains were all obtained from the same sample, sequenced in a study of OX40 agonist ivuxolimab in advanced cancers. Receptors were amplified or captured by the immunoSEQ multiplex PCR assay. TCRdb stores this immuneACCESS table with in-frame sequences only. Part of the clones is absent; in the studies checked, under half of the shortfall reflects unresolved V genes, and no reason is known for the rest. This sample gives under 75,000 clones in total; roughly 85% of them show up just once. 0.6% to 0.7% of the sample is taken by the ten largest. The sequenced sample was CD4+ or CD8+ T cells sorted from blood, obtained in a trial of the OX40 agonist ivuxolimab. Receptors were obtained from an adult with an advanced solid tumor such as melanoma, head and neck, liver or kidney cancer.

The CDR3 protein is CASSVLAGGFDTQYF. CDR3 in DNA: TGTGCCAGCAGCGTCTTAGCGGGAGGGTTTGATACGCAGTATTTT. The V call is TRBV7-3, the J call TRBJ2-3; 11 nucleotides agree with TRBD2. After removal of 5 bases from V and 6 bases from J, the junction contained 7 bases not matched to a gene. The CDR3 is 15 residues long. Germline CDR1 SGHTA, CDR2 FQGTGA.

CDR3: CASSEAQGGGRKNIQYF. Written as DNA, the CDR3 is TGTGCCAGCAGTGAAGCGCAAGGTGGGGGCCGTAAAAACATTCAGTACTTC. The gene calls are TRBV6-1 and TRBJ2-4; perhaps TRBD1 as D (6 bases). This CDR3 has 17 amino acids. The V and J ends lost 0 bases and 4 bases respectively, with 16 bases between them. CDR1 is MNHNS and CDR2 is SASEGT in the germline V gene.

The V call is TRBV11-2, the J call TRBJ2-3; D not resolved. This CDR3 comprises 14 residues. Trimming shortened V by 5 bases and J by 2 bases, and 11 bases separated the two germline ends. CDR1 and CDR2 from the germline V gene are SGHAT and FQNNGV. The CDR3 DNA reads as TGTGCCAGCAGCAAGAGTCCTGTCACAGATACGCAGTATTTT. This codes for CASSKSPVTDTQYF.

This sequence joins TRBV25-1 and TRBJ2-7; maybe TRBD2 (5 bases). The CDR3 spans 12 residues. Trimming took 6 bases from V and 2 from J, leaving 8 bases between them. Germline CDR1 is MGHDK and CDR2 is SYGVNS. CDR3 coding DNA: TGTGCCAGCAGGCGGGCGACCTACGAGCAGTACTTC. Encoded protein: CASRRATYEQYF.

This clone showed up just a few times. The chain couples TRBV6-6 to TRBJ2-3; D gene uncertain. Germline CDR1 and CDR2: MNHNY and SVGAGI (reference sequence). The germline V and J ends were trimmed by 2 bases and 3 bases, with 9 bases remaining between them. This CDR3 is built from 14 residues. The CDR3: CASSYRGTTDTQYF. The CDR3 nucleotides read TGTGCCAGCAGTTACCGCGGCACGACAGATACGCAGTATTTT.

This clone was observed a single time. This rearrangement joins TRBV5-1 to TRBJ2-7; no definite D call. This CDR3 contains 13 residues. Germline CDR1 and CDR2: SGHRS and YFSETQ. Trimming took 0 bases from V and 0 from J, leaving 4 bases between them. In nucleotides, the CDR3 is TGCGCCAGCAGCTTGGAGAGCTCCTACGAGCAGTACTTC. This encodes CASSLESSYEQYF.

A few counts support this clone. The chain uses TRBV6-6 and TRBJ2-7; D remains unclear. V was pared by 5 bases and J by 3 bases, with 8 bases between. The length of the CDR3 is 12 residues. From germline, CDR1 is MNHNY and CDR2 SVGAGI (reference sequence). The CDR3 DNA sequence: TGTGCCAGCAGTACTCCTAACTACGAGCAGTACTTC. It is translated as CASSTPNYEQYF.

The gene calls are TRBV7-6 and TRBJ2-3; 9 nucleotides agree with TRBD2. The CDR3 is made up of 15 amino acids. The V gene end was trimmed by 1 base and the J gene end by 1 base; junction bases not matched to a gene: 0. CDR1 and CDR2 (germline): SGHVS, FNYEAQ. The CDR3 DNA reads TGTGCCAGCAGCTTAGGGACTAGCGGCACAGATACGCAGTATTTT. Residues: CASSLGTSGTDTQYF.

A few counts support this clone. The gene calls are TRBV7-8 and TRBJ2-7, with 9 bases fitting TRBD2. Looked up from germline, CDR1 is SGHVS and CDR2 is FQNEAQ. Trimming removed 0 bases from V and 2 bases from J; junction bases left unmatched: 5. This CDR3 is 16 amino acids long. The CDR3 here is CASSLAASGGTYEQYF. The CDR3 nucleotides are TGTGCCAGCAGCTTAGCGGCAAGCGGGGGGACCTACGAGCAGTACTTC.

This clone was detected a few times. The chain joins TRBV7-9 to TRBJ1-1, with D maybe TRBD1 (5 bases). The CDR3 is 14 amino acids. Trimming pared 3 bases from V and 3 bases from J, leaving 11 bases between. Germline V gene lookup returns CDR1 SEHNR and CDR2 FQNEAQ (reference sequence). The CDR3 coding sequence is TGTGCCAGCAGCTTTGCACAGGTAGACACTGAAGCTTTCTTT. This encodes CASSFAQVDTEAFF.

The rearrangement uses TRBV20-1 and TRBJ2-5; D uncertain. In germline, CDR1 is DFQATT, CDR2 SNEGSKA (reference sequence). Trimming removed 0 bases from V and 5 bases from J, with 4 bases in between. The CDR3 has 11 residues. The CDR3 coding sequence is TGCAGTGCTAGAGAGAGGGAGACCCAGTACTTC. Translation: CSARERETQYF.

The gene calls are TRBV5-1 and TRBJ2-3; the D gene is possibly TRBD1 (5 bases). V lost 4 bases and J 1 base, leaving 13 bases between the germline ends. Germline CDR1 SGHRS, CDR2 YFSETQ. The CDR3 is made up of 15 amino acids. The CDR3 spells CASSGPLRGTDTQYF. CDR3 coding DNA: TGCGCCAGCAGCGGGCCCCTCAGGGGCACAGATACGCAGTATTTT. Variable domain in full (rest from reference TRBV5-1 and TRBJ2-3): KAGVTQTPRYLIKTRGQQVTLSCSPISGHRSVSWYQQTPGQGLQFLFEYFSETQRNKGNFPGRFSGRQFSNSRSEMNVSTLELGDSALYLCASSGPLRGTDTQYFGPGTRLTVL.

This sequence joins TRBV6-1 and TRBJ2-5; D call uncertain. The end of the DNA aligns better with TRBJ2-7, so the J call may be wrong. CDR3 length equals 15 residues. The V gene's germline CDR1 is MNHNS and CDR2 SASEGT. Here the CDR3 reads CASSELIRHSYEQYF. The CDR3 bases are TGTGCCAGCAGTGAATTGATAAGACACTCCTACGAGCAGTACTTC.

This chain uses TRBV10-3 with TRBJ2-7; D not resolved. CDR3 length: 11 residues. Trimming took off 8 bases at V and 7 bases at J, with 12 bases between the two ends. CDR1 is ENHRY and CDR2 is SYGVKD in the germline V gene. In nucleotides, the CDR3 is TGTGCCATCCGAACAGCCGGGGAGCAGTACTTC. Protein sequence: CAIRTAGEQYF.

The J gene is TRBJ1-3, the V gene TRBV7-9, with 12 bases that match TRBD1. The CDR3 loop spans 15 amino acids. V gave up 5 bases and J gave up 7 bases; unmatched junction bases: 6. Germline V gene sequence: CDR1 SEHNR, CDR2 FQNEAQ (reference sequence). This CDR3 is CASSTGQGAKNTIYF. For the CDR3, the DNA is TGTGCCAGCAGCACGGGACAGGGGGCTAAGAACACCATATATTTT.

The rearrangement links TRBV19 to TRBJ1-1, with 7 positions matching TRBD1. CDR3 length equals 13 residues. V shed 4 bases and J 11 bases; nucleotides not matched to a gene: 10. Germline values: CDR1 LNHDA, CDR2 SQIVND (reference sequence). CDR3 sequence: CASSRSPDRPAFF. For the CDR3, the DNA is TGTGCCAGTAGTAGATCTCCGGACAGGCCGGCTTTCTTT. Looking up the rest from reference TRBV19 and TRBJ1-1 gives the full variable domain: DGGITQSPKYLFRKEGQNVTLSCEQNLNHDAMYWYRQDPGQGLRLIYYSQIVNDFQKGDIAEGYSVSREKKESFPLTVTSAQKNPTAFYLCASSRSPDRPAFFGQGTRLTVV.

Here the CDR3 reads CASSPQGADTQYF. DNA of the CDR3: TGTGCCAGCAGCCCTCAGGGGGCGGATACGCAGTATTTT. The J gene is TRBJ2-3, the V gene TRBV7-6; 8 bases are shared with TRBD1. J gave up 6 bases and V 5 bases, and 4 bases lay outside the gene matches. The CDR3 spans 13 residues. The germline gives CDR1 SGHVS, CDR2 FNYEAQ.

V gene TRBV6-1 combines with J gene TRBJ1-5, with 7 nucleotides matching TRBD1. After removal of 6 bases from V and 10 bases from J, the junction contained 15 bases not matched to a gene. Germline V gives CDR1 MNHNS, CDR2 SASEGT. This CDR3 region has 15 residues. In nucleotides, the CDR3 is TGTGCCAGCAGGGAATACGGGACAGTATTAGAACCCCAGCATTTT. Translating gives CASREYGTVLEPQHF.

The V call is TRBV27, the J call TRBJ2-2; D unresolved. The CDR3 consists of 14 residues. V shed 4 bases and J shed 6 bases, with 12 bases lying between them. Germline CDR1 and CDR2: MNHEY and SMNVEV (reference sequence). The CDR3 sequence: CASSSLLAPGELFF. The CDR3, as DNA: TGTGCCAGCAGTTCTCTGTTGGCCCCCGGGGAGCTGTTTTTT.

This chain uses TRBV7-9 with TRBJ2-1, with D perhaps TRBD2 (6 bases). Germline assignment: CDR1 SEHNR and CDR2 FQNEAQ (reference sequence). The CDR3 is made up of 15 amino acids. V was clipped by 1 base and J by 6 bases, with 13 bases between them. The CDR3 DNA follows: TGTGCCAGCAGCTTAGATGCGGGAAAGGTCAATGAGCAGTTCTTC. This translates into CASSLDAGKVNEQFF.

This clone has only one observation. The sample contains more than one DNA sequence encoding this CDR3. V gene TRBV18 combines with J gene TRBJ1-1, with D possibly being TRBD1 (5 bases). The CDR3 has 14 residues. CDR1 and CDR2 from the germline V gene are KGHSH and LQKENI. The V end lost 6 bases, the J end lost 1 base, and 12 bases lay between the germline ends. The CDR3 DNA sequence: TGTGCCAGCTCGCAGGGCCAGGGGAACACTGAAGCTTTCTTT. Residues: CASSQGQGNTEAFF.

The chain links TRBV11-2 to TRBJ1-4; 7 bases fit TRBD1. CDR3 size: 15 residues. The V and J ends lost 4 bases and 10 bases, in that order; junction bases with no gene match: 12. The germline V gene has CDR1 SGHAT and CDR2 FQNNGV. Here the CDR3 reads CASSSIPGQGGKLFF. The CDR3 DNA is TGTGCCAGCAGCTCAATCCCGGGGCAGGGGGGAAAACTGTTTTTT.

The rearrangement uses TRBV27 and TRBJ2-2; D may match TRBD1 or TRBD2 (6 bases each). Germline CDR1 is MNHEY and CDR2 is SMNVEV (reference sequence). V was trimmed by 6 bases and J by 0 bases, leaving 14 bases between them. The CDR3 totals 16 residues. As DNA, the CDR3 is TGTGCCAGCAGCAAAAGGGGGACTGCGAACACCGGGGAGCTGTTTTTT. Protein: CASSKRGTANTGELFF.

V and J are TRBV2 and TRBJ2-7, with TRBD2 matching 8 bases. Germline loops: CDR1 SNHLY, CDR2 FYNNEI. The CDR3 runs to 16 residues. The V segment lost 4 bases and the J segment 4 bases; nucleotides outside the gene matches: 12. CDR3 amino acids: CASSARLSGSPYEQYF. CDR3 DNA: TGTGCCAGCAGTGCACGGTTGAGCGGGAGTCCATACGAGCAGTACTTC.

This clone was detected once. The V call is TRBV7-3, the J call TRBJ1-2; the D is unclear. V was trimmed by 5 bases and J by 5 bases, leaving 12 bases between them. The germline gives CDR1 SGHTA, CDR2 FQGTGA. The CDR3 loop spans 13 amino acids. The DNA for the CDR3 is TGTGCCAGCAGCCCCGCCTCTGGATATGGCTACACCTTC. It translates to CASSPASGYGYTF.

The chain links TRBV19 to TRBJ1-2, with D maybe TRBD1 (6 bases). The CDR3 spans 16 residues. Looked up from germline, CDR1 is LNHDA and CDR2 is SQIVND (reference sequence). The germline V and J ends were trimmed by 4 bases and 2 bases, with 17 bases remaining between them. CDR3 residues: CASSRKSGGQNYGYTF. DNA of the CDR3: TGTGCCAGTAGTAGGAAGTCGGGGGGGCAGAACTATGGCTACACCTTC.

The chain is built from TRBV29-1 and TRBJ1-5; TRBD1 might be the D (6 bases). Per germline, CDR1 SQVTM and CDR2 ANQGSEA. The V end was cut by 6 bases, the J end by 6 bases, with 12 bases between. This CDR3 contains 12 residues. Here the CDR3 DNA reads TGCAGCGTACCACAGGGTGGTCAGCCCCAGCATTTT. This sequence encodes CSVPQGGQPQHF.